This TCR beta chain was profiled in a study of STAT5B mutations in CD4+ large granular lymphocyte leukemia. The study's findings and limits: 8/27 top patient clones versus 2/35 control clones were TRBV06-family. Patient CD4-sorted repertoires looked more clonal than healthy CD4+ repertoires, even without putative leukemic clones.

As processed by the authors: Lowest detectable productive clonotype frequency was 2.59 x 10-5. Profiling relied on immunoSEQ multiplex PCR, and the TCRdb table lists in-frame clones only, not all of them. V and J calls and clone size come straight from that table; D and trimming were deduced from the DNA. Of about 38,000 clones in the sample, approximately 85% were seen once. This CDR3 comprises 15 residues. The germline V gene encodes CDR1 SQVTM and CDR2 ANQGSEA. Trimming removed 0 bases from V and 5 bases from J; junction bases left unmatched: 9. As for this clone: Its antigen is unidentified.

The TCR was taken from a human donor in good health. V gene TRBV29-1 combines with J gene TRBJ2-5; 7 bases match TRBD1. Sequencing used CD4+ T cells from blood buffy coats. The CDR3: CSVEDLKGARETQYF. The CDR3 nucleotides read TGCAGCGTTGAAGATCTAAAGGGGGCAAGGGAGACCCAGTACTTC.